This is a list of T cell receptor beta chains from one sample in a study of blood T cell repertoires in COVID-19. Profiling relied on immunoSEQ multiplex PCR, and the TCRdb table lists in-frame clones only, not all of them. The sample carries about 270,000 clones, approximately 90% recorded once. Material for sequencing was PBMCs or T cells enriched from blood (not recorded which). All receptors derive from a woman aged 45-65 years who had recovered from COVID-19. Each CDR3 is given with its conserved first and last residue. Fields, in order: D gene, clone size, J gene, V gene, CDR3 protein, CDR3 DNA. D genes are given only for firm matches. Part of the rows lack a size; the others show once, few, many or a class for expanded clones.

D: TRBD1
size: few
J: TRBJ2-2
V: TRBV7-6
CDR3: CASSPSDREGTGELFF
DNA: TGTGCCAGCAGCCCTTCGGACAGGGAAGGGACCGGGGAGCTGTTTTTT

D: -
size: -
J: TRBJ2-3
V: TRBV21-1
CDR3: CASSKEPFGAVTGHLSTDTQYF
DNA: TGTGCCAGCAGCAAAGAACCCTTTGGTGCTGTAACAGGGCACCTTAGCACAGATACGCAGTATTTT

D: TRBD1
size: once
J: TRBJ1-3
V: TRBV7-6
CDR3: CASSLNRGYSGNTIYF
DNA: TGTGCCAGCAGCTTGAACAGGGGCTACTCTGGAAACACCATATATTTT

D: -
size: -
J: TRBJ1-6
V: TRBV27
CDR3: CATQGNNSPLHF
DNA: TGTGCCACCCAGGGGAATAATTCACCCCTCCACTTT

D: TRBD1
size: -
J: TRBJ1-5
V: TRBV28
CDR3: CASSLSGTVNQPQHF
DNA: TGTGCCAGCAGTTTATCCGGGACAGTCAATCAGCCCCAGCATTTT

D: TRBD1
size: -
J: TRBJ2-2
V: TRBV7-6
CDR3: CASSLARDRGFSGELFF
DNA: TGTGCCAGCAGCTTAGCCAGAGACAGGGGTTTCAGCGGGGAGCTGTTTTTT

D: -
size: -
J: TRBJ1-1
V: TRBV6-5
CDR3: CASSYSQYTEAFF
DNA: TGTGCCAGCAGTTACTCGCAGTACACTGAAGCTTTCTTT

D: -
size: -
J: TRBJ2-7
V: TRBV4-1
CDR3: CASSQGGGEQYF
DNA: TGCGCCAGCAGCCAAGGAGGGGGCGAGCAGTACTTC

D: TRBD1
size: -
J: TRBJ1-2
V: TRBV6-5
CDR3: CASSYRQGSAGYTF
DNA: TGTGCCAGCAGTTACCGACAGGGTTCTGCTGGCTACACCTTC

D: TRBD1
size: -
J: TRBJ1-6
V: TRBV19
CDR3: CASSSMPGQGGSPLHF
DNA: TGTGCCAGTAGTTCGATGCCGGGACAGGGTGGTTCACCCCTCCACTTT

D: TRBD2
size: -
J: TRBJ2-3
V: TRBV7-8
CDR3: CASSIYSGGYTDTQYF
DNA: TGTGCCAGCAGCATCTATAGCGGGGGGTACACAGATACGCAGTATTTT

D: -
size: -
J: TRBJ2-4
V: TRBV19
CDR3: CASGDNGAKNIQYF
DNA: TGTGCCAGCGGGGACAACGGGGCCAAAAACATTCAGTACTTC

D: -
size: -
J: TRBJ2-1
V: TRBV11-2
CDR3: CASSLGFAGSSYNEQFF
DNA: TGTGCCAGCAGCTTAGGTTTCGCCGGGAGTTCCTACAATGAGCAGTTCTTC

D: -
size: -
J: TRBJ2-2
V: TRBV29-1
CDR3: CSVEGQGNTGELFF
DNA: TGCAGCGTTGAAGGCCAGGGGAACACCGGGGAGCTGTTTTTT

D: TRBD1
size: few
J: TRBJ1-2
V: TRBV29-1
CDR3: CSVEDRRGRSYGYTF
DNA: TGCAGCGTTGAAGATCGCAGGGGGCGCAGCTATGGCTACACCTTC

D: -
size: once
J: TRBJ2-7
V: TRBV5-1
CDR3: CASSSTGEVVGEQYF
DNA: TGCGCCAGCAGCTCAACAGGGGAGGTCGTTGGCGAGCAGTACTTC

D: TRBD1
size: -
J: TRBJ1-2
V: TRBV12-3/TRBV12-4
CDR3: CASRRQGVGGYTF
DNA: TGTGCCAGCAGGAGACAGGGGGTAGGTGGCTACACCTTC

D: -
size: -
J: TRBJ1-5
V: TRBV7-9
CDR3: CASSRGGNQPQHF
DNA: TGTGCCAGCAGCCGCGGGGGCAATCAGCCCCAGCATTTT

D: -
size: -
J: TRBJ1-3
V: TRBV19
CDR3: CASQGTFSGNTIYF
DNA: TGTGCCAGCCAGGGCACATTCTCTGGAAACACCATATATTTT

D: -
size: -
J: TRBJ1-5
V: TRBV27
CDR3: CASSLYGEEESNQPQHF
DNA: TGTGCCAGCAGTTTATACGGGGAAGAGGAGAGCAATCAGCCCCAGCATTTT

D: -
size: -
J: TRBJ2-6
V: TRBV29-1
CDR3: CSVEVRPHELSGANVLTF
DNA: TGCAGCGTTGAAGTGCGGCCGCACGAACTCTCTGGGGCCAACGTCCTGACTTTC

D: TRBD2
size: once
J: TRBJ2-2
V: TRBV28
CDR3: CASREIFLAGGNTGELFF
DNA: TGTGCCAGCAGGGAAATTTTTTTAGCGGGAGGCAACACCGGGGAGCTGTTTTTT

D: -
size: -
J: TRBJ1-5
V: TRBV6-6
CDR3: CASSSDRSNQPQHF
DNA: TGTGCCAGCAGTTCTGACAGGAGCAATCAGCCCCAGCATTTT

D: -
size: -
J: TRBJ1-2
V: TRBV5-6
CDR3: CASSLRDRPVSGYTF
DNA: TGTGCCAGCAGCTTACGAGACAGGCCCGTTTCGGGCTACACCTTC

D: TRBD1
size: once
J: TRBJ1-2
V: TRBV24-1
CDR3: CATSDRTGGVYGYTF
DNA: TGTGCCACCAGTGATCGGACAGGGGGAGTATATGGCTACACCTTC

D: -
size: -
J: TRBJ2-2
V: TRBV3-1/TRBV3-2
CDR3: CASCRTSAGELFF
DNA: TGTGCCAGCTGCAGAACGTCCGCCGGGGAGCTGTTTTTT

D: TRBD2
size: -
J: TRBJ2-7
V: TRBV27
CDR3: CASSSTSGRSEQYF
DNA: TGTGCCAGCAGTTCAACTAGCGGGAGGAGCGAGCAGTACTTC

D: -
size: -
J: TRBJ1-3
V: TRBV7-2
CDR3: CASSLILGGSGNTIYF
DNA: TGTGCCAGCAGCTTAATTCTGGGGGGCTCTGGAAACACCATATATTTT

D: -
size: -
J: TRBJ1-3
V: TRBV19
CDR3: CASNKESSGNTIYF
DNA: TGTGCCAGTAACAAGGAGAGCTCTGGAAACACCATATATTTT

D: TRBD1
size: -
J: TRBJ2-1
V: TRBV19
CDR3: CASMTGLPLRNEQFF
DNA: TGTGCCAGCATGACAGGGCTGCCCCTGCGGAATGAGCAGTTCTTC

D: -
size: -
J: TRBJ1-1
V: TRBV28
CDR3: CASSLGDLRNTEAFF
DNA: TGTGCCAGCAGTTTAGGAGACCTTCGAAACACTGAAGCTTTCTTT

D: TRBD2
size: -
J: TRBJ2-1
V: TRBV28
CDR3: CASRWLAGGGYYNEQFF
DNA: TGTGCCAGCAGATGGCTAGCGGGAGGGGGGTACTACAATGAGCAGTTCTTC

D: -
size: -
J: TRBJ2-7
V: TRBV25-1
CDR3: CASSFGEQYF
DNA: TGTGCCAGCTCTTTCGGCGAGCAGTACTTC

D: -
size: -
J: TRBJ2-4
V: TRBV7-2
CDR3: CASSPGQLAKNIQYF
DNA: TGTGCCAGCAGCCCCGGACAGCTAGCCAAAAACATTCAGTACTTC

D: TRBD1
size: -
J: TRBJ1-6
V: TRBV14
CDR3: CASSPGALTGGANSPLHF
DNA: TGTGCCAGCAGCCCGGGGGCCTTGACAGGGGGCGCTAATTCACCCCTCCACTTT

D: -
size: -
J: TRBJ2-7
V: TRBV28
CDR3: CASSSSRGSGEQYF
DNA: TGTGCCAGCAGTTCATCCAGGGGTTCGGGCGAGCAGTACTTC

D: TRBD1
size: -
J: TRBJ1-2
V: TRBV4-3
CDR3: CASSQVTSPTGGGGYTF
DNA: TGCGCCAGCAGCCAAGTTACATCCCCGACAGGGGGAGGTGGCTACACCTTC

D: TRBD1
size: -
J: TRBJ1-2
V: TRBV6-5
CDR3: CASSGQGLYGYTF
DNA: TGTGCCAGCAGCGGACAGGGCCTCTATGGCTACACCTTC

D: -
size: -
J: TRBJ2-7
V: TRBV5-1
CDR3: CASRPRQESSYEQYF
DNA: TGCGCCAGCAGACCTAGACAGGAGAGCTCCTACGAGCAGTACTTC

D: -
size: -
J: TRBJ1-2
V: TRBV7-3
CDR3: CASSPGTTNYGYTF
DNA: TGTGCCAGCAGCCCGGGGACAACTAACTATGGCTACACCTTC

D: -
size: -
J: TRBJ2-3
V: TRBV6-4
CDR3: CASSRDTFTDTQYF
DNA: TGTGCCAGCAGTAGGGACACCTTCACAGATACGCAGTATTTT